This TCR beta chain is drawn from a study of T cells in Graves' hyperthyroidism and ophthalmopathy. RNA transcripts gave rise to amplified TCR beta CDR3 regions. The HTBI primer set was used in a first-round RT-PCR of the TCR CDR3. TCRdb called the multiplex PCR reads again in MiXCR, with one record for every CDR3 protein. Of 610,000 or so distinct CDR3 sequences in the sample, approximately 44% are singletons; the top ten hold more than 7.5%. The V gene lost 2 bases and the J gene lost 7 bases, with 11 bases spanning the gap. The CDR3 contains 14 residues. Study-level findings and limits: Stable hyperthyroidism was separated from ophthalmopathy by a model based on 13 V-J features. Ophthalmopathy was model-predicted a median about 7.1 months pre-onset.

This clonotype has more than one count but fewer than ten. The target antigen is unknown. Sequences were obtained from peripheral blood or thyroid tissue (not recorded which). This clonotype originated in a woman aged 18-30 years with Graves' hyperthyroidism. This chain connects TRBV12-3 or TRBV12-4 to TRBJ2-2, with a weak D call TRBD1 (5 bases). CDR3 protein: CASSLLDTYGELFF. The DNA of the CDR3 is TGTGCCAGCAGTTTACTGGACACTTACGGGGAGCTGTTTTTT.